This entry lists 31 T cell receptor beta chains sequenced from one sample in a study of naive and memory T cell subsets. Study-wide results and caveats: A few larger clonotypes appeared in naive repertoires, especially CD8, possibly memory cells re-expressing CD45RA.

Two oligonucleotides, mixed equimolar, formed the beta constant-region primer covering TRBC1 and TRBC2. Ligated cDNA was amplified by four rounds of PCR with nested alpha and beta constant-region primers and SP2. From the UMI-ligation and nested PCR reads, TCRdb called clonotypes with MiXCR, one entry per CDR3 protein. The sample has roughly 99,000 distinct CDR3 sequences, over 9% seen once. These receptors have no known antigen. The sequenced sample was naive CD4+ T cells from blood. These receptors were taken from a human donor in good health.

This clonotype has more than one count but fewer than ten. The CDR3: CSVGRISYNEQFF. As DNA, the CDR3 is TGCAGCGTGGGCCGGATCTCGTACAATGAGCAGTTCTTC. V usage is TRBV29-1 and J usage is TRBJ2-1; no clear D. CDR1 SQVTM and CDR2 ANQGSEA come from the germline V gene. Trimming took off 6 bases at V and 4 bases at J, with 13 bases between the two ends. The CDR3 is 13 residues long.

CDR3 in DNA: TGTGCCAGCAGACCTATAGCGGGGGGAAATGAGCAGTTCTTC. Residues: CASRPIAGGNEQFF. The chain joins TRBV3-1 to TRBJ2-1; 10 bases line up with TRBD2. CDR3 length: 14 residues. Germline CDR1 LGHDT, CDR2 YNNKEL (reference sequence). V lost 6 bases to trimming and J lost 7 bases; unmatched junction nucleotides: 6.

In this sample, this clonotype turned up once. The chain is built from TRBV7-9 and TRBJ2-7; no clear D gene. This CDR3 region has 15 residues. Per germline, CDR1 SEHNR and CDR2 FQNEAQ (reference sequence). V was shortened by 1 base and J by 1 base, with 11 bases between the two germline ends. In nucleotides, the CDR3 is TGTGCCAGCAGCTTAGAAGGTCTAGGATCCTACGAGCAGTACTTC. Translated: CASSLEGLGSYEQYF.

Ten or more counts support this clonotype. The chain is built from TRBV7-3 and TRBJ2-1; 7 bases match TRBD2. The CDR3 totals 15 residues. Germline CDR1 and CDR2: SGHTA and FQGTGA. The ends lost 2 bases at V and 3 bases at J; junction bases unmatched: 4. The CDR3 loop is CASSLGLADYNEQFF. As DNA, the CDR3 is TGTGCCAGCAGCTTAGGGCTAGCGGACTACAATGAGCAGTTCTTC.

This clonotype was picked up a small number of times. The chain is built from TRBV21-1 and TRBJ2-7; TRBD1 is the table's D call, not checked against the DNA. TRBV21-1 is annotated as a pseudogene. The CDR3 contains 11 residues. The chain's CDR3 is CAPRGGDEQYF. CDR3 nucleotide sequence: TGTGCCCCCCGGGGGGGCGACGAGCAGTACTTC.

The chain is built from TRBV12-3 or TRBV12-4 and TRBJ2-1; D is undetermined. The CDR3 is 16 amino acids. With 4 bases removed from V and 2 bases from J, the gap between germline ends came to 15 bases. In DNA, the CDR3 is TGTGCCAGCAGTTCCGTCCTTGCGAATACCTACAATGAGCAGTTCTTC. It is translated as CASSSVLANTYNEQFF.

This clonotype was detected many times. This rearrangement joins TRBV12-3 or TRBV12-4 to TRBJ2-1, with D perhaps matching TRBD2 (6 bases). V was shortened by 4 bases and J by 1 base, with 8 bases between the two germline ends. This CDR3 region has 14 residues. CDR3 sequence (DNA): TGTGCCAGCAGTTGGGACTTTTCCTACAATGAGCAGTTCTTC. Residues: CASSWDFSYNEQFF.

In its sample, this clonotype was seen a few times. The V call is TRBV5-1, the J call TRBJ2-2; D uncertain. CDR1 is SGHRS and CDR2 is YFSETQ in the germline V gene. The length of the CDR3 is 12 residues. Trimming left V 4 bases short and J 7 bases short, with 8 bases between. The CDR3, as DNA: TGCGCCAGCAGCCACAGTGGCGGGGAGCTGTTTTTT. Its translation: CASSHSGGELFF.

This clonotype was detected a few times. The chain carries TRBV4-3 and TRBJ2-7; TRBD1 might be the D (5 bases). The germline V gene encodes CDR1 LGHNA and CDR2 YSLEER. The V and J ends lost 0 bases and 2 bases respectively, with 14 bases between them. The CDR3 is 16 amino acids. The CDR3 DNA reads TGCGCCAGCAGCCAAGAGTTAGTGTCCAGGGCCTACGAGCAGTACTTC. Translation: CASSQELVSRAYEQYF.

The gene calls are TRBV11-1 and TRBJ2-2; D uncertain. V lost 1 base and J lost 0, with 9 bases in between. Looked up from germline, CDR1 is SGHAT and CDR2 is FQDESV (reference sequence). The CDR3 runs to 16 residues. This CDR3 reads CASSLGRGANTGELFF. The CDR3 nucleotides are TGTGCCAGCAGCTTAGGGCGAGGCGCGAACACCGGGGAGCTGTTTTTT.

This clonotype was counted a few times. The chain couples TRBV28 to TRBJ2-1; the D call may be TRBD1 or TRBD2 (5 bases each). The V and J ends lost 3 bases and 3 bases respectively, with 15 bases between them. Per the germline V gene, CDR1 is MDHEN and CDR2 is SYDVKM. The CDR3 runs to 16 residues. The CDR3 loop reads CASSFRGRGYYNEQFF. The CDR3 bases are TGTGCCAGCAGTTTTCGGGGTCGGGGCTACTACAATGAGCAGTTCTTC.

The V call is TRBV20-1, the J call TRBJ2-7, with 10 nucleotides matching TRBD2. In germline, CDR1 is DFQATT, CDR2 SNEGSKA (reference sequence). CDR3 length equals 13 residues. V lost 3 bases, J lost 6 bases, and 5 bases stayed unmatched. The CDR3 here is CSASQSGGAEQYF. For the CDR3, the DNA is TGCAGTGCTAGTCAAAGCGGGGGGGCCGAGCAGTACTTC.

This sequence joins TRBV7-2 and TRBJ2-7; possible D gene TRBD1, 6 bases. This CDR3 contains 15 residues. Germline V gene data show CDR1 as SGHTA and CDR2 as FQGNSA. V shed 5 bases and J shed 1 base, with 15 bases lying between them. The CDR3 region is CASSAGQPTSYEQYF. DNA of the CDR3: TGTGCCAGCAGCGCTGGACAGCCGACTTCCTACGAGCAGTACTTC.

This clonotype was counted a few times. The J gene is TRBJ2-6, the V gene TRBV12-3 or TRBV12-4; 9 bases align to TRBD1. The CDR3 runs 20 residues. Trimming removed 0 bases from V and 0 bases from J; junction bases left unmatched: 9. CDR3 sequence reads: CASSLALGDRVSSGANVLTF. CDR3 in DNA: TGTGCCAGCAGTTTAGCGCTGGGGGACAGGGTCTCCTCTGGGGCCAACGTCCTGACTTTC.

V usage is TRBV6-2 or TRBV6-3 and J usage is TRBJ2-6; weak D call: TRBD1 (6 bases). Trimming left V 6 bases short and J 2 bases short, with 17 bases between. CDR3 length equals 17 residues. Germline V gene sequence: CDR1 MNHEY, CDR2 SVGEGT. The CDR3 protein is CASRIHQNRAGANVLTF. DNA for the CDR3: TGTGCCAGCAGAATTCACCAGAACAGGGCTGGGGCCAACGTCCTGACTTTC.

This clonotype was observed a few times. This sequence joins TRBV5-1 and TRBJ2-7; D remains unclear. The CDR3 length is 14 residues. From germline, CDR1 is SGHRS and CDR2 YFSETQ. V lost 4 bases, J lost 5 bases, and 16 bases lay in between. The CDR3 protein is CASSQQLKTDEQYF. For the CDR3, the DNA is TGCGCCAGCAGCCAACAACTAAAGACCGACGAGCAGTACTTC.

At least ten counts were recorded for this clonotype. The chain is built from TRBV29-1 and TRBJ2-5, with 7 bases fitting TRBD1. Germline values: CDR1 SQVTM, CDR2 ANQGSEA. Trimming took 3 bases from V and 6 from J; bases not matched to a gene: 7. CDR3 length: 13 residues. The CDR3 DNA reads TGCAGCGTTGAGGAAAACAGGGGAAAGACCCAGTACTTC. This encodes CSVEENRGKTQYF.

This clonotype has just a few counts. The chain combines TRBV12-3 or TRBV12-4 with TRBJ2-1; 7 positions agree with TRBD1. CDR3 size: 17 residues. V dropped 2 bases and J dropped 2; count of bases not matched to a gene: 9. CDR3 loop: CASSLRTGSGAYNEQFF. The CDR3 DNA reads TGTGCCAGCAGTTTAAGGACAGGCTCAGGAGCCTACAATGAGCAGTTCTTC.

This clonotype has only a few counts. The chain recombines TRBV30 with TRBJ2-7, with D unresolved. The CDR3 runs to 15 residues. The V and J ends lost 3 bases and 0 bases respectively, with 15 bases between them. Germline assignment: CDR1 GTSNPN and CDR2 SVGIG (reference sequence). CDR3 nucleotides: TGTGCCTGGAGATCCCCCGGCTCCAGCTCCTACGAGCAGTACTTC. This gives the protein CAWRSPGSSSYEQYF.

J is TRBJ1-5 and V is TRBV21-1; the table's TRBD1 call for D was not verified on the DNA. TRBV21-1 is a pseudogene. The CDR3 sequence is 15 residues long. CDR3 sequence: CARKDSLYSNQPQHF. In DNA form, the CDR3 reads TGTGCCAGGAAGGACAGCCTTTATAGCAATCAGCCCCAGCATTTT.

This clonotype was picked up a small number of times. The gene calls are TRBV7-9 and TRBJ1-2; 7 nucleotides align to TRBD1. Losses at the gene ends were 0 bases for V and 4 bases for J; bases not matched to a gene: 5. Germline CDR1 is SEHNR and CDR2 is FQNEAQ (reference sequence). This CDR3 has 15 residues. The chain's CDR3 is CASSLAGGQVYGYTF. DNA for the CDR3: TGTGCCAGCAGCTTAGCGGGAGGACAGGTCTATGGCTACACCTTC. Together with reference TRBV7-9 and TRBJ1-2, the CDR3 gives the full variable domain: DTGVSQNPRHKITKRGQNVTFRCDPISEHNRLYWYRQTLGQGPEFLTYFQNEAQLEKSRLLSDRFSAERPKGSFSTLEIQRTEQGDSAMYLCASSLAGGQVYGYTFGSGTRLTVV.

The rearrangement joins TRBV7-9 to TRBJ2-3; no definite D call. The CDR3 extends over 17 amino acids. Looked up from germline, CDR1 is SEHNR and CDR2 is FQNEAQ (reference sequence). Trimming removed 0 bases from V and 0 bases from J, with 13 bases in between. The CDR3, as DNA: TGTGCCAGCAGCTTAGCGGGCCGGGTATCTAGCACAGATACGCAGTATTTT. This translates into CASSLAGRVSSTDTQYF.

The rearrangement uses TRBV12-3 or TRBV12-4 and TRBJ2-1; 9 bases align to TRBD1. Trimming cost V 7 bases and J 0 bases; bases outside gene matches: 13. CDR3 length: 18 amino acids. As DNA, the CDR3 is TGTGCCAGCACCCAACAGGGGGCGAGGGACCGCTCCTACAATGAGCAGTTCTTC. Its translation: CASTQQGARDRSYNEQFF.

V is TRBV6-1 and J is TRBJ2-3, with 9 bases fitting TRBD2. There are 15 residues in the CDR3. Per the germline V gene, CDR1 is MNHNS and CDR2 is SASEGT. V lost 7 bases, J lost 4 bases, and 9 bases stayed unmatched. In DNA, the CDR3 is TGTGCCAGCATACTAGCGGGTATCGGGTCAGATACGCAGTATTTT. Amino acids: CASILAGIGSDTQYF.

The CDR3 here is CASSLNPGGLKDTQYF. The CDR3 DNA reads TGTGCCAGCAGCCTTAACCCGGGGGGGCTGAAAGATACGCAGTATTTT. The V gene is TRBV7-2, the J gene TRBJ2-3; 8 positions match TRBD2. The CDR3 totals 16 residues. The germline V gene has CDR1 SGHTA and CDR2 FQGNSA. V lost 5 bases and J lost 5; bases outside the gene matches: 12. Filled out from reference TRBV7-2 and TRBJ2-3, the complete variable domain reads GAGVSQSPSNKVTEKGKDVELRCDPISGHTALYWYRQSLGQGLEFLIYFQGNSAPDKSGLPSDRFSAERTGGSVSTLTIQRTQQEDSAVYLCASSLNPGGLKDTQYFGPGTRLTVL.

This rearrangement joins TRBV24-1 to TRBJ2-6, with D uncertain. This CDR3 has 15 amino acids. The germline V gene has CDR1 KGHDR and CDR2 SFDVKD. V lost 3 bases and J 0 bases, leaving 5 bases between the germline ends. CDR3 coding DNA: TGTGCCACCAGTGATAAGAGCTCTGGGGCCAACGTCCTGACTTTC. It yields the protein CATSDKSSGANVLTF.

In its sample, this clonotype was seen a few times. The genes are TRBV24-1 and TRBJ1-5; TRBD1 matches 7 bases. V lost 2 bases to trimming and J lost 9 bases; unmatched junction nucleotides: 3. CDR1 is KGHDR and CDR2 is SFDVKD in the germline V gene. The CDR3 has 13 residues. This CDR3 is CATSDSHRGPQHF. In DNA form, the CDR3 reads TGTGCCACCAGTGATTCTCACAGGGGGCCCCAGCATTTT.

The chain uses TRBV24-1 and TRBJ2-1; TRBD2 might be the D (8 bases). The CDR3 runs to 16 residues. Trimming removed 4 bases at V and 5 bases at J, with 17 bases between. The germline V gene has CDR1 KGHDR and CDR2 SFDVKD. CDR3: CATSDHGTRGHNEQFF. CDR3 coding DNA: TGTGCCACCAGTGACCACGGGACTAGGGGGCACAATGAGCAGTTCTTC.

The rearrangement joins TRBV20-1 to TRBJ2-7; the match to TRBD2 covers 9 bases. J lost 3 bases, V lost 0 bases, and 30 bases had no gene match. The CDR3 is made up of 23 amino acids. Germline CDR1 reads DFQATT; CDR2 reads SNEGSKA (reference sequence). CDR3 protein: CSARDGSGWGQAGGNPTNYEQYF. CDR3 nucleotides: TGCAGTGCTAGAGATGGGAGCGGGTGGGGCCAAGCGGGGGGCAACCCCACAAACTACGAGCAGTACTTC.

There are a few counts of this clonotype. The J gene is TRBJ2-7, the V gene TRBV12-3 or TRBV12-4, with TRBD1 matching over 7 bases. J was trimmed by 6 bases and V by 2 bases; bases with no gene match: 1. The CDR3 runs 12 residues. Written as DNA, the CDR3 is TGTGCCAGCAGTTTAAACAGGGGCGAGCAGTACTTC. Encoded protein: CASSLNRGEQYF.

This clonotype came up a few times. CDR3 in DNA: TGCGCCAGCAGCGACCCGGGACTAGCGGGGGGAGTCACCGGGGAGCTGTTTTTT. The encoded protein is CASSDPGLAGGVTGELFF. V usage is TRBV5-1 and J usage is TRBJ2-2; 15 bases map to TRBD2. Germline V gene lookup returns CDR1 SGHRS and CDR2 YFSETQ. Trimming took 4 bases from V and 4 from J; bases not matched to a gene: 8. This CDR3 region has 18 residues.